A single sample is the source of the 20 T cell receptor beta chains below, sequenced in a study of T cell repertoires in cytomegalovirus infection (dated by TCRdb to about 2019). The sample was run on an Illumina HiSeq 1500. TCRdb cleaned the public reads at Q25 with fastp, built clones with MiXCR and kept in-frame beta chains. A single entry per CDR3 protein holds the most common genes and DNA from its merged rows. Counted in this sample were about 260,000 distinct CDR3 sequences; 9.1% of them appeared once. The ten largest clones take up roughly 15% of the sample. Sequencing was done on a sample of PBMCs. The receptor source for this set is a human donor in good health (CMV status not recorded). Some clones in this sample may be carry-over from other donors' samples.

This clonotype was recorded a few times. The CDR3, as DNA: TGTGCCAGTCGGGGGGATCCGACCAACACTGAAGCTTTCTTT. Translation: CASRGDPTNTEAFF. The genes are TRBV19 and TRBJ1-1; tentatively, D is TRBD1 (5 bases). CDR1 and CDR2 from the germline V gene are LNHDA and SQIVND (reference sequence). The ends were cut back, 8 bases at V and 2 bases at J, with 15 bases in the middle. This CDR3 comprises 14 residues.

This clonotype was seen at least ten times. This chain links TRBV6-2 or TRBV6-3 with TRBJ2-5, with 7 bases that match TRBD2. The CDR3 totals 16 residues. The germline V gene has CDR1 MNHEY and CDR2 SVGEGT. V was pared by 2 bases and J by 2 bases, with 8 bases of the junction left unmatched. CDR3: CASSYGLVTEQETQYF. CDR3 DNA sequence: TGTGCCAGCAGTTACGGACTAGTCACCGAACAAGAGACCCAGTACTTC.

This clonotype was seen only a few times. This clone may be a read error of a much larger clone one base away. This sequence joins TRBV12-3 or TRBV12-4 and TRBJ2-5; TRBD1 matches 8 bases. There are 15 residues in the CDR3. J gave up 0 bases and V 2 bases, and 2 bases lay outside the gene matches. For the CDR3, the DNA is TGTGCCAGCAGTTTAATGGGACAGGACCAAGAGACCCAGTACTTC. Its protein product is CASSLMGQDQETQYF.

This clonotype was seen at least ten times. The chain has TRBV7-2 and TRBJ2-5; D possibly corresponds to TRBD2 (6 bases). There are 14 residues in the CDR3. With 5 bases removed from V and 1 base from J, the gap between germline ends came to 11 bases. The germline CDR1 and CDR2 sequences are SGHTA and FQGNSA. CDR3 region: CASSLVLAQETQYF. CDR3 nucleotides: TGTGCCAGCAGCCTCGTACTAGCCCAAGAGACCCAGTACTTC.

This clonotype was seen ten or more times. The chain carries TRBV7-8 and TRBJ1-2; the D gene is possibly TRBD1 (6 bases). CDR1 and CDR2 from the germline V gene are SGHVS and FQNEAQ. The CDR3 runs to 15 residues. The ends were cut back, 5 bases at V and 4 bases at J, with 17 bases in the middle. The CDR3, as DNA: TGTGCCAGCAGCCACCGGACGGGGGGCATCTATGGCTACACCTTC. Amino acids: CASSHRTGGIYGYTF.

This clonotype has a handful of counts. The V gene is TRBV12-3 or TRBV12-4, the J gene TRBJ2-7; the match to TRBD1 covers 8 bases. The CDR3 contains 14 residues. V shed 5 bases and J 1 base; nucleotides not matched to a gene: 4. CDR3 nucleotides: TGTGCCAGCAGTACTGGACAGGGTTCCTACGAGCAGTACTTC. Amino acid sequence: CASSTGQGSYEQYF.

At least ten counts were recorded for this clonotype. The CDR3 nucleotides read TGTGCCAGCAGCTTAGCCCTACAGGGTAGGCAGCCCCAGCATTTT. It codes for CASSLALQGRQPQHF. V gene TRBV7-2 combines with J gene TRBJ1-5, with D possibly matching TRBD1 (6 bases). Looked up from germline, CDR1 is SGHTA and CDR2 is FQGNSA. The CDR3 extends over 15 amino acids. V was shortened by 0 bases and J by 7 bases, with 13 bases between the two germline ends.

This clonotype was picked up many times. The chain is built from TRBV7-3 and TRBJ2-6; 8 bases agree with TRBD1. This CDR3 comprises 18 residues. V was pared by 5 bases and J by 0 bases, with 9 bases of the junction left unmatched. Per the germline V gene, CDR1 is SGHTA and CDR2 is FQGTGA. CDR3 protein: CASSPGTGASSGANVLTF. CDR3 nucleotide sequence: TGTGCCAGCAGCCCTGGGACAGGTGCCTCCTCTGGGGCCAACGTCCTGACTTTC.

In this sample, this clonotype turned up many times. The chain employs TRBV10-2 and TRBJ1-5, with unresolved D. Germline values: CDR1 WSHSY, CDR2 SAAADI. With 1 base removed from V and 0 bases from J, the gap between germline ends came to 1 base. CDR3 length: 13 residues. CDR3 protein: CASSEYSNQPQHF. The CDR3 region has the DNA TGCGCCAGCAGTGAGTATAGCAATCAGCCCCAGCATTTT.

This clonotype was picked up a small number of times. The V gene is TRBV20-1, the J gene TRBJ1-3; D remains ambiguous. Germline V gene sequence: CDR1 DFQATT, CDR2 SNEGSKA (reference sequence). The CDR3 runs 18 residues. V dropped 2 bases and J dropped 0 bases, with 20 bases sitting between them. CDR3 protein: CSARSQNRNRYSGNTIYF. CDR3 coding DNA: TGCAGTGCTAGAAGTCAAAACCGGAACCGATACTCTGGAAACACCATATATTTT.

The sample holds many counts of this clonotype. The rearrangement links TRBV12-3 or TRBV12-4 to TRBJ2-3; weak D call: TRBD1 (6 bases). The length of the CDR3 is 15 residues. Trimming pared 2 bases from V and 3 bases from J, leaving 12 bases between. CDR3 in amino acids: CASSLMSQGTDTQYF. CDR3 bases: TGTGCCAGCAGTTTAATGTCGCAGGGGACAGATACGCAGTATTTT.

This sequence joins TRBV20-1 and TRBJ2-7, with D maybe TRBD2 (6 bases). The CDR3 contains 13 residues. Germline V lookup: CDR1 DFQATT, CDR2 SNEGSKA (reference sequence). V was clipped by 1 base and J by 6 bases, with 13 bases between them. As DNA, the CDR3 is TGCAGTGCTAGAGGTCGGCGGGGCTCCGAGCAGTACTTC. This encodes CSARGRRGSEQYF.

The chain carries TRBV28 and TRBJ1-5; no definite D call. CDR1 and CDR2 (germline): MDHEN, SYDVKM. The CDR3 sequence is 12 residues long. Trimming took 6 bases from V and 10 from J, leaving 13 bases between them. CDR3 in DNA: TGTGCCAGCAGGGATCAAACCGGACCCCAGCATTTT. It yields the protein CASRDQTGPQHF.

The table lists this clonotype with many counts. This chain joins TRBV5-1 and TRBJ2-5; 12 nucleotides match TRBD2. V dropped 4 bases and J dropped 2; count of bases not matched to a gene: 12. Germline lookup yields CDR1 SGHRS and CDR2 YFSETQ. The CDR3 contains 18 residues. CDR3 in amino acids: CASSGRRGLAGKQETQYF. The CDR3 DNA is TGCGCCAGCAGCGGTAGACGAGGACTAGCGGGAAAGCAAGAGACCCAGTACTTC.

This clonotype was seen repeatedly, ten times or more. The chain combines TRBV7-3 with TRBJ2-7; TRBD1 aligns across 8 bases. CDR1 and CDR2 from the germline V gene are SGHTA and FQGTGA. Trimming removed 5 bases from V and 3 bases from J; junction bases left unmatched: 9. The length of the CDR3 is 15 residues. The CDR3 region has the DNA TGTGCCAGCAGCGCAGCCGGGACAGGATTCTACGAGCAGTACTTC. Amino acids: CASSAAGTGFYEQYF. Full variable domain (missing parts from reference TRBV7-3 and TRBJ2-7): GAGVSQTPSNKVTEKGKYVELRCDPISGHTALYWYRQSLGQGPEFLIYFQGTGAADDSGLPNDRFFAVRPEGSVSTLKIQRTERGDSAVYLCASSAAGTGFYEQYFGPGTRLTVT.

In this sample, this clonotype turned up many times. The chain couples TRBV20-1 to TRBJ1-5, with TRBD1 matching over 7 bases. The CDR3 has 16 residues. Unmatched junction bases numbered 8, after V lost 3 bases and J lost 0 bases. Germline V gene sequence: CDR1 DFQATT, CDR2 SNEGSKA (reference sequence). The CDR3 DNA reads TGCAGTGCTAGCCGTGACAGGGTATATAGCAATCAGCCCCAGCATTTT. Residues: CSASRDRVYSNQPQHF.

The rearrangement links TRBV15 to TRBJ1-1; TRBD1 agrees at 7 bases. The CDR3 covers 15 residues. V was clipped by 1 base and J by 3 bases; unmatched bases: 5. CDR1 is LNHNV and CDR2 is YYDKDF in the germline V gene (reference sequence). The CDR3 DNA sequence: TGTGCCACCAGCAGAGGAGACAGGGCGGACACTGAAGCTTTCTTT. This encodes CATSRGDRADTEAFF.

The CDR3, as DNA: TGTGCCACCTCCGACAGGGGGCAGGCGGAGACCCAGTACTTC. Protein product: CATSDRGQAETQYF. V gene TRBV15 combines with J gene TRBJ2-5; 10 bases agree with TRBD1. Germline lookup yields CDR1 LNHNV and CDR2 YYDKDF (reference sequence). Germline trimming cut 8 bases from V and 5 bases from J; bases unmatched to any gene: 8. The CDR3 is made up of 14 amino acids. The full variable domain, in which reference TRBV15 and TRBJ2-5 provide the parts outside the CDR3, is DAMVIQNPRYQVTQFGKPVTLSCSQTLNHNVMYWYQQKSSQAPKLLFHYYDKDFNNEADTPDNFQSRRPNTSFCFLDIRSPGLGDTAMYLCATSDRGQAETQYFGPGTRLLVL.

In this sample, this clonotype turned up a few times. The CDR3 DNA reads TGCAGTGCTAGAGACGGGGGGGGGGTCGGGGAGCTGTTTTTT. Its translation is CSARDGGGVGELFF. The chain employs TRBV20-1 and TRBJ2-2, with 8 bases aligning to TRBD2. CDR1 is DFQATT, CDR2 SNEGSKA, per germline (reference sequence). CDR3 size: 14 residues. The J segment lost 7 bases and the V segment lost 0 bases, leaving 4 bases of the junction unmatched.

This clonotype was observed at least ten times. The gene calls are TRBV19 and TRBJ2-6, with D unresolved. Per the germline V gene, CDR1 is LNHDA and CDR2 is SQIVND (reference sequence). The length of the CDR3 is 15 residues. V lost 7 bases and J lost 0, with 10 bases in between. The CDR3 protein is CASTTVTSGANVLTF. For the CDR3, the DNA is TGTGCCAGTACGACCGTCACCTCTGGGGCCAACGTCCTGACTTTC.